This T cell receptor beta chain was recorded in a study of cytomegalovirus exposure and HLA in healthy donors. Overall study findings and caveats: An analysis that was carried out later associated about 17,000 TCR beta sequences with HLA alleles at 0.05 false discovery rate.

A word on this clone: The target antigen is unknown.

PCR primers comprised 60 Vbeta and 13 Jbeta primers. Assay: immunoSEQ multiplex PCR; the TCRdb copy retains only in-frame clones and omits some. Among about 100,000 clones listed, around 72% were seen once. Looked up from germline, CDR1 is SGHDT and CDR2 is YYEEEE. Trimming took off 4 bases at V and 7 bases at J, with 20 bases between the two ends. The CDR3 is 15 residues long. This rearrangement joins TRBV5-6 to TRBJ1-2; a possible D gene is TRBD1 (5 bases). The origin of this receptor is a male donor in good health and CMV-seropositive. Input material: PBMCs. Here the CDR3 reads CASSKRQNLIFGYTF. CDR3 DNA sequence: TGTGCCAGCAGCAAGCGACAGAATTTGATTTTTGGCTACACCTTC.